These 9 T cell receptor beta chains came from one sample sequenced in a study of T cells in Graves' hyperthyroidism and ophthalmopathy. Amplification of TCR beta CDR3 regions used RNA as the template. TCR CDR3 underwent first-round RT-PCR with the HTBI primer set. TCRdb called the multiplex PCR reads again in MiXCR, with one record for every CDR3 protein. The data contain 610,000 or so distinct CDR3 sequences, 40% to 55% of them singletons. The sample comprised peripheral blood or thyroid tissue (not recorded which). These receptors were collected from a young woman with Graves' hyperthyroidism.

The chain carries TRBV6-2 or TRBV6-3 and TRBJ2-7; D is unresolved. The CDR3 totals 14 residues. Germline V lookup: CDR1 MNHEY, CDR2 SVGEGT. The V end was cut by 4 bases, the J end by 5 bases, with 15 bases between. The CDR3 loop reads CASSSEDLGNEQYF. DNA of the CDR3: TGTGCCAGCAGTTCCGAAGATTTAGGGAACGAGCAGTACTTC.

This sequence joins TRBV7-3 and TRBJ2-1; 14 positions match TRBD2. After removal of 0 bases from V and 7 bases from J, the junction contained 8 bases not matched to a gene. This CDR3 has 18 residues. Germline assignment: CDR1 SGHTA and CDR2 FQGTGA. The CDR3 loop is CASSLTVGLAGVGNEQFF. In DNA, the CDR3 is TGTGCCAGCAGCTTAACCGTGGGACTAGCGGGAGTGGGAAATGAGCAGTTCTTC. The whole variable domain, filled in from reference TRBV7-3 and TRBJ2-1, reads GAGVSQTPSNKVTEKGKYVELRCDPISGHTALYWYRQSLGQGPEFLIYFQGTGAADDSGLPNDRFFAVRPEGSVSTLKIQRTERGDSAVYLCASSLTVGLAGVGNEQFFGPGTRLTVL.

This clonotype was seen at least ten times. Here the CDR3 DNA reads TGTGCCAGCAGGTCTACAGGGTCCGCGGCATACGAGCAGTACTTC. It yields the protein CASRSTGSAAYEQYF. The chain couples TRBV11-2 to TRBJ2-7; a weak D match, TRBD1 (6 bases). Trimming removed 6 bases at V and 4 bases at J, with 19 bases between. The V gene's germline CDR1 is SGHAT and CDR2 FQNNGV. The CDR3 contains 15 residues.

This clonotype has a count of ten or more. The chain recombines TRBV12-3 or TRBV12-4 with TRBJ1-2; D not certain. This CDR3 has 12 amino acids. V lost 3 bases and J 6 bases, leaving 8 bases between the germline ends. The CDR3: CASSFSQNGYTF. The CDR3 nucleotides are TGTGCCAGCAGTTTTTCCCAGAATGGCTACACCTTC.

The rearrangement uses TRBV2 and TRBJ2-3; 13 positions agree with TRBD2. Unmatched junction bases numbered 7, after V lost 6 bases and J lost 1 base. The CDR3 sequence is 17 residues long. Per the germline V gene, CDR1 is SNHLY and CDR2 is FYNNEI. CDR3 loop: CASSGLAGDGGTDTQYF. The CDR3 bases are TGTGCCAGCAGCGGACTAGCGGGAGATGGCGGCACAGATACGCAGTATTTT. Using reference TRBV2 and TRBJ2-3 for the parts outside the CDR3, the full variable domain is EPEVTQTPSHQVTQMGQEVILRCVPISNHLYFYWYRQILGQKVEFLVSFYNNEISEKSEIFDDQFSVERPDGSNFTLKIRSTKLEDSAMYFCASSGLAGDGGTDTQYFGPGTRLTVL.

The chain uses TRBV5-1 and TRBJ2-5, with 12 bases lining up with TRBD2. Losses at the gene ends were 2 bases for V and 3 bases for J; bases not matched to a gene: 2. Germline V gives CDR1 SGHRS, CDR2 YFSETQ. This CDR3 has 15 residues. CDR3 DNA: TGCGCCAGCAGCTTACTAGCGGGAGGTAAAGAGACCCAGTACTTC. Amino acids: CASSLLAGGKETQYF. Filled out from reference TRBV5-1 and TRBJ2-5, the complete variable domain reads KAGVTQTPRYLIKTRGQQVTLSCSPISGHRSVSWYQQTPGQGLQFLFEYFSETQRNKGNFPGRFSGRQFSNSRSEMNVSTLELGDSALYLCASSLLAGGKETQYFGPGTRLLVL.

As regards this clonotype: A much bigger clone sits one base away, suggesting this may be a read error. The chain's CDR3 is CASGLSPNGGYEQYF. In nucleotides, the CDR3 is TGTGCTAGTGGTTTGTCCCCGAACGGAGGCTACGAGCAGTACTTC. This chain uses TRBV12-5 with TRBJ2-7; the D gene is possibly TRBD2 (5 bases). CDR1 is LGHNT, CDR2 FRNRAP, per germline. The V and J ends lost 2 bases and 3 bases respectively, with 14 bases between them. The CDR3 length is 15 residues.

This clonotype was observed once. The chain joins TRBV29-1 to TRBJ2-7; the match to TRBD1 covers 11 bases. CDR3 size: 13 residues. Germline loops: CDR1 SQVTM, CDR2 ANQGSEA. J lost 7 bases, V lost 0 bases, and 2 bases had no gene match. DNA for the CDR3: TGCAGCGTTGAAGACGGGACAGGGGGTGAGCAGTACTTC. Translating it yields CSVEDGTGGEQYF.

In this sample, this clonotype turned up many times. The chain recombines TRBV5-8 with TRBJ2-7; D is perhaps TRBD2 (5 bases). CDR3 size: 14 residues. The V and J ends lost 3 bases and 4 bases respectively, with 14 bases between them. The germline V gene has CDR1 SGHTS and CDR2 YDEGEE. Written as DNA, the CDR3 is TGTGCCAGCAGCTCCCCGGGAAAAGGTTACGAGCAGTACTTC. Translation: CASSSPGKGYEQYF.